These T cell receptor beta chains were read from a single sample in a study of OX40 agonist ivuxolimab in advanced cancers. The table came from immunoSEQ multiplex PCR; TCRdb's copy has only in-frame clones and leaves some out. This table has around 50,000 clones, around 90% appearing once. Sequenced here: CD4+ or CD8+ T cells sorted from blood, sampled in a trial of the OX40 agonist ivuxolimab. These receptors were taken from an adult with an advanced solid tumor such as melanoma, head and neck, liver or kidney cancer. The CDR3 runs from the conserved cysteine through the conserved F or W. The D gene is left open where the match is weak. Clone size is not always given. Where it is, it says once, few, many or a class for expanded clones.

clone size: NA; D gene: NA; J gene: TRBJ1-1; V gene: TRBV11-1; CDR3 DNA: TGTGCCAGCAGCTTAGGTCAGCCGGAAGCTTTCTTT; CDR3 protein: CASSLGQPEAFF
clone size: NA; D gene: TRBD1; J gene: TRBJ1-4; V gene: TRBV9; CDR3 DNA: TGTGCCAGCAGCGACACGGGACAGCCCCTTGCAACTAATGAAAAACTGTTTTTT; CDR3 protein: CASSDTGQPLATNEKLFF
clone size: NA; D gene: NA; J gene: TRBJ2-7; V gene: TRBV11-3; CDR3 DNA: TGTGCCAGCAGCTCGTGGGGCTGCGACAGCCGTACTTGCTACGAGCAGTACTTC; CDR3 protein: CASSSWGCDSRTCYEQYF
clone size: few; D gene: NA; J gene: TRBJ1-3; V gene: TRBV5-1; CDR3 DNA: TGCGCCAGCAGCTTAACCTTGGGATCTGGAAACACCATATATTTT; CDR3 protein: CASSLTLGSGNTIYF
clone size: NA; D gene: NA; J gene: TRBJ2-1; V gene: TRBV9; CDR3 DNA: TGTGCCAGCAACCGACAGGAGGTTTGGGGTAATGAGCAGTTCTTC; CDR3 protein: CASNRQEVWGNEQFF
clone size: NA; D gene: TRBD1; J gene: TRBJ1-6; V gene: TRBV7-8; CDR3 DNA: TGTGCCAGCAGCTTGACAGGGGGCGATTCACCCCTCCACTTT; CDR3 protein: CASSLTGGDSPLHF
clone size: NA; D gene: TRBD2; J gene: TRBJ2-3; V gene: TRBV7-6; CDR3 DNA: TGTGCCAGCAGCGCGCCAGCGGGGGGCCCAGATACGCAGTATTTT; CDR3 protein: CASSAPAGGPDTQYF
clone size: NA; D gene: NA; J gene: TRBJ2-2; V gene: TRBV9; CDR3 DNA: TGTGCCAGCAGCGTAGCAGGGAACACCGGGGAGCTGTTTTTT; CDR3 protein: CASSVAGNTGELFF
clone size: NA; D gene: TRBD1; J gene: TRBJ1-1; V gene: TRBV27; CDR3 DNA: TGTGCCAGCAGTTTCACAGGGGCAATAGGAAACACTGAAGCTTTCTTT; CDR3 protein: CASSFTGAIGNTEAFF
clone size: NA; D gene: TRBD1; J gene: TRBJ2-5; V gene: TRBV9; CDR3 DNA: TGTGCCAGCAGCTCAGCCGGGACAGGGAGGGAGACCCAGTACTTC; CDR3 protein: CASSSAGTGRETQYF
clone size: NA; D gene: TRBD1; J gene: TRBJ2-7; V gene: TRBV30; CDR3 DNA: TGTGCCTGGAGTGTAACGGGACAGGGCTACGAGCAGTACTTC; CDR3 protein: CAWSVTGQGYEQYF
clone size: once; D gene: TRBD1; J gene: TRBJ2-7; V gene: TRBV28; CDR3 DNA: TGTGCCAGCAGTCACAGGGGGAGCTCCTACGAGCAGTACTTC; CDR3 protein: CASSHRGSSYEQYF
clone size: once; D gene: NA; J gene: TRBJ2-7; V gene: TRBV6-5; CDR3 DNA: TGTGCCACTCCGGGACACCTGTACTACGAGCAGTACTTC; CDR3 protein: CATPGHLYYEQYF
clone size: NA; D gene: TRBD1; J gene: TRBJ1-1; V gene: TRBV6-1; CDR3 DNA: TGTGCCAGCAGTGAACGCCGGGACAGGGATTCCGAAGCTTTCTTT; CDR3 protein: CASSERRDRDSEAFF
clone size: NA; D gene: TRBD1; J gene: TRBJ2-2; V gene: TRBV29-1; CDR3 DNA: TGCAGCGTTGTGTGGACAGGGGGTACCACCGGGGAGCTGTTTTTT; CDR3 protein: CSVVWTGGTTGELFF
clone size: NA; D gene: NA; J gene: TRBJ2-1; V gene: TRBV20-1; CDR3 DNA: TGCAGTGCTAGACGGGGGAATGAGCAGTTCTTC; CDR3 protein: CSARRGNEQFF
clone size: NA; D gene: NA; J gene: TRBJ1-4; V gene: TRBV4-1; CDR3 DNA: TGCGCCAGCAGCCAAGAAGTTGAAAAACTGTTTTTT; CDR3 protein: CASSQEVEKLFF
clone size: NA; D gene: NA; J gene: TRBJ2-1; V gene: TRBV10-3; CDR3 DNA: TGTGCCATCAGTGAGTCGCAGGGCAATGAGCAGTTCTTC; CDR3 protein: CAISESQGNEQFF
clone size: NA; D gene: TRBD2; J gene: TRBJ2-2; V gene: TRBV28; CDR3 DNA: TGTGCCAGCAGTTTATTTTTGCGGGGGGGCACCGGGGAGCTGTTTTTT; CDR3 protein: CASSLFLRGGTGELFF
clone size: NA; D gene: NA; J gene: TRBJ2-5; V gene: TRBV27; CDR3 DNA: TGTGCCAGCAGTTCCTCCCAAGAGACCCAGTACTTC; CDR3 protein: CASSSSQETQYF
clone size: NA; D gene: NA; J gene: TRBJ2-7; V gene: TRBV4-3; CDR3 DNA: TGCGCCAGCAGCCAAGACACGGGAGACTACGAGCAGTACTTC; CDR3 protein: CASSQDTGDYEQYF
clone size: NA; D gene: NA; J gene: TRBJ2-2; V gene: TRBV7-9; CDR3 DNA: TGTGCCAGCAGCTCCCGCGACGACGGGGAGCTGTTTTTT; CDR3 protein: CASSSRDDGELFF